The 9 T cell receptor beta chains below all came from one sample that was sequenced in a study of T cell clones after liver transplantation. Only in-frame clones appear in the TCRdb table, and some are missing; sequencing was by immunoSEQ multiplex PCR. The sample records 50,000 or so clones, roughly 70% being singletons. The material was CD4+ T cells from blood, obtained more than 53 months after liver transplant. The receptors stem from a human patient who received a liver transplant. Some of the T cells might come from the graft donor.

V is TRBV29-1 and J is TRBJ1-2, with D unclear. The V gene's germline CDR1 is SQVTM and CDR2 ANQGSEA. The CDR3 has 13 residues. Trimming cost V 5 bases and J 1 base, with 11 bases left between them. This CDR3 is CSVRPQLNYGYTF. As DNA, the CDR3 is TGCAGCGTTCGACCACAGCTTAACTATGGCTACACCTTC.

By share of the sample, this clone is medium-sized. The chain carries TRBV9 and TRBJ1-6, with a tentative D call TRBD1 (5 bases). Germline CDR1 and CDR2: SGDLS and YYNGEE. The CDR3 is 15 amino acids. V was shortened by 2 bases and J by 8 bases, with 14 bases between the two germline ends. CDR3 sequence (DNA): TGTGCCAGCAGCGTTTCTGGGGCTCTTGATTCACCCCTCCACTTT. Translation: CASSVSGALDSPLHF.

V gene TRBV10-1 combines with J gene TRBJ2-3; 12 positions match TRBD2. Trimming cost V 0 bases and J 7 bases; bases outside gene matches: 11. The CDR3 contains 18 residues. Germline-derived CDR1 and CDR2 are WNHNN and SYGVQD (reference sequence). In DNA, the CDR3 is TGCGCCAGCAGTGAGTCGACTAGCGGGGGTGCTTCGGGATATACGCAGTATTTT. It codes for CASSESTSGGASGYTQYF.

The V gene is TRBV7-9, the J gene TRBJ1-5; possibly TRBD1 for D (5 bases). The V end was cut by 5 bases, the J end by 5 bases, with 19 bases between. This CDR3 contains 16 residues. Germline V gene sequence: CDR1 SEHNR, CDR2 FQNEAQ (reference sequence). CDR3 loop: CASSLGTDLYHQPQHF. The CDR3 region has the DNA TGTGCCAGCAGCCTAGGGACCGACTTATATCATCAGCCCCAGCATTTT.

J is TRBJ1-2 and V is TRBV11-2; 7 nucleotides match TRBD1. The germline CDR1 and CDR2 sequences are SGHAT and FQNNGV. The J segment lost 2 bases and the V segment lost 3 bases, leaving 15 bases of the junction unmatched. The CDR3 is 18 residues long. CDR3 DNA: TGTGCCAGCAGCTTTGCAACTTCTCGACAGGGTGGCAACTATGGCTACACCTTC. Protein sequence: CASSFATSRQGGNYGYTF.

This clone was observed a single time. This chain uses TRBV6-6 with TRBJ2-4; 10 positions match TRBD1. Germline CDR1 is MNHNY and CDR2 is SVGAGI (reference sequence). V lost 4 bases to trimming and J lost 9 bases; unmatched junction nucleotides: 3. CDR3 length: 13 residues. CDR3 DNA sequence: TGTGCCAGCAGTTGGGGGACAGGGGTCATTCAGTACTTC. Its protein product is CASSWGTGVIQYF.

The chain couples TRBV5-1 to TRBJ2-1; 12 bases align to TRBD2. The CDR3 covers 16 residues. V gave up 1 base and J gave up 4 bases; unmatched junction bases: 3. From germline, CDR1 is SGHRS and CDR2 YFSETQ. The CDR3 DNA reads TGCGCCAGCAGCTTGACTAGCGGGGGGAGATACAATGAGCAGTTCTTC. Its protein product is CASSLTSGGRYNEQFF.

This clone came up a few times. The chain uses TRBV5-4 and TRBJ2-5; 7 nucleotides align to TRBD1. The CDR3 is 14 residues long. In germline, CDR1 is SGHNT, CDR2 YYREEE (reference sequence). Trimming removed 4 bases from V and 2 bases from J; junction bases left unmatched: 5. The CDR3 loop reads CASSHGQEQETQYF. The CDR3 DNA reads as TGTGCCAGCAGCCACGGACAGGAACAAGAGACCCAGTACTTC.

This sequence joins TRBV14 and TRBJ2-1, with D possibly TRBD2 on 5 matching bases. With 1 base removed from V and 4 bases from J, the gap between germline ends came to 8 bases. Germline V gives CDR1 SGHDN, CDR2 FVKESK. The CDR3 has 14 residues. CDR3 protein: CASSQVSGYNEQFF. The CDR3 DNA reads as TGTGCCAGCAGCCAAGTCTCGGGGTACAATGAGCAGTTCTTC.